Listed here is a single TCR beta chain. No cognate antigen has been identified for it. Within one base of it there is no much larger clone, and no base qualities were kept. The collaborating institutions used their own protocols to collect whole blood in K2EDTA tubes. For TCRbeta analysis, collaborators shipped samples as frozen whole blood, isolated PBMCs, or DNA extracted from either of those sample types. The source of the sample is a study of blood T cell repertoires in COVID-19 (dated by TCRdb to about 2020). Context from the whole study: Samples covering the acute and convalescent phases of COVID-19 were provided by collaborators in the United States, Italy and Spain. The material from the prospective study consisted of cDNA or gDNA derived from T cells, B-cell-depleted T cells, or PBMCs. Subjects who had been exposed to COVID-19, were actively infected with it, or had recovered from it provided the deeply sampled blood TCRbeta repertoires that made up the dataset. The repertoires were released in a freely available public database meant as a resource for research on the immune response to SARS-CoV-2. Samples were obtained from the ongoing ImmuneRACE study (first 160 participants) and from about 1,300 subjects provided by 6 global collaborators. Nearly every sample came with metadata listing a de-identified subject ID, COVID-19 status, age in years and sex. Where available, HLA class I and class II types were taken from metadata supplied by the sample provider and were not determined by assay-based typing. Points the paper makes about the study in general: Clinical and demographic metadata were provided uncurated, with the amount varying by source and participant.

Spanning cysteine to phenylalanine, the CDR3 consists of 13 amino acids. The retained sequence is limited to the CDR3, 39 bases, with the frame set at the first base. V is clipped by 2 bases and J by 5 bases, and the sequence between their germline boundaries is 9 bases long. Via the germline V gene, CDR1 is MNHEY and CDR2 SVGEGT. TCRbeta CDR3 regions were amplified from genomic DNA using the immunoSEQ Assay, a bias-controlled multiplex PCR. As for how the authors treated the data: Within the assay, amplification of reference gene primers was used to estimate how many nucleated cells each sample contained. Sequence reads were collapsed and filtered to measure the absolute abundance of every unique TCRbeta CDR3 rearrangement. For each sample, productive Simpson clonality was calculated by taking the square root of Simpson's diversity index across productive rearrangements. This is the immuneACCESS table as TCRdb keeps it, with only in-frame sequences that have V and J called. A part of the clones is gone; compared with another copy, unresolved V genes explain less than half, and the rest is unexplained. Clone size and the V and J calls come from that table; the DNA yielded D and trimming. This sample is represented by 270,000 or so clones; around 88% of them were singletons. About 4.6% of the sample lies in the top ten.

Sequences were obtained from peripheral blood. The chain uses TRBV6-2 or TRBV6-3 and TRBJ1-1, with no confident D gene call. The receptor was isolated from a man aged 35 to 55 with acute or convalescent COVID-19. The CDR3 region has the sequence CASSYLGITEAFF. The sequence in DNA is TGTGCCAGCAGTTACCTAGGCATTACTGAAGCTTTCTTT.